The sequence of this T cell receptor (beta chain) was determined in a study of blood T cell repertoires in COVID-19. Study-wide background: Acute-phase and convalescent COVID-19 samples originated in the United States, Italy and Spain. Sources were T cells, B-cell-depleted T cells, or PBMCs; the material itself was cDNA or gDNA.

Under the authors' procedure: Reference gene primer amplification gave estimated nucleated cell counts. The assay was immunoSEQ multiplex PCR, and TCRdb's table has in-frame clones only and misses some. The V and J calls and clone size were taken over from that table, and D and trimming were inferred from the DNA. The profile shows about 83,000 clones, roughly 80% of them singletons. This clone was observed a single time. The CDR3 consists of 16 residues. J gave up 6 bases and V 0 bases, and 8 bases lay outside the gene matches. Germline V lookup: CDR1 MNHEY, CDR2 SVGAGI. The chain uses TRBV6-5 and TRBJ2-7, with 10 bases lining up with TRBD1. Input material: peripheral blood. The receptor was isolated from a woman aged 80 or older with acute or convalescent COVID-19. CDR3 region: CASSYSAGQGYPEQYF. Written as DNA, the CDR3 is TGTGCCAGCAGTTACTCGGCGGGACAGGGGTACCCCGAGCAGTACTTC.